These 8 T cell receptor beta chains originate from one sample sequenced in a study of CD8+CD57+ T cells in acquired aplastic anemia. Sequenced patients had shown CD8+CD57+ cell expansion by flow cytometry. According to the study, genomic DNA was the template for TCR beta VDJ and CDR3 profiling. TCRdb itself ran the reads through MiXCR, one entry per CDR3 protein. The sample comprises 220,000 or so distinct CDR3 sequences, roughly 60% of which are singletons, and around 60% rests with the top ten. The sequenced sample consisted of sorted CD4+, CD8+, or CD8+CD57+ T cells (not recorded which) from PBMCs. The receptor set was obtained from a human donor with aplastic anemia.

This chain connects TRBV20-1 to TRBJ2-5, with no clear D. CDR1 and CDR2 from the germline V gene are DFQATT and SNEGSKA (reference sequence). The CDR3 has 13 amino acids. Trimming left V 2 bases short and J 0 bases short, with 7 bases between. CDR3 in DNA: TGCAGTGCTAGACCCGGAAACCAAGAGACCCAGTACTTC. Translated: CSARPGNQETQYF.

This clonotype has ten or more counts. This chain uses TRBV7-8 with TRBJ2-7; 11 bases align to TRBD1. CDR3 length: 21 residues. CDR1 and CDR2 from the germline V gene are SGHVS and FQNEAQ. The J segment lost 1 base and the V segment lost 4 bases, leaving 21 bases of the junction unmatched. DNA of the CDR3: TGTGCCAGCAGCTCTCCGGGACAGGGGGTCTTTGGGTCTAGCCAATCCTACGAGCAGTACTTC. Protein: CASSSPGQGVFGSSQSYEQYF.

This chain links TRBV7-9 with TRBJ1-1, with D possibly being TRBD1 (6 bases). V gave up 4 bases and J gave up 5 bases, with 14 bases separating them. There are 14 residues in the CDR3. Germline-derived CDR1 and CDR2 are SEHNR and FQNEAQ (reference sequence). The CDR3 bases are TGTGCCAGCAGCTACACGGGGGGCGCGACTGAAGCTTTCTTT. As protein: CASSYTGGATEAFF.

The rearrangement links TRBV20-1 to TRBJ2-7; 8 nucleotides line up with TRBD2. This CDR3 comprises 15 residues. Germline CDR1 DFQATT, CDR2 SNEGSKA (reference sequence). After removal of 0 bases from V and 3 bases from J, the junction contained 7 bases not matched to a gene. CDR3 sequence (DNA): TGCAGTGCTAGAGATATCCTGGGACTAGGCTACGAGCAGTACTTC. Translated: CSARDILGLGYEQYF.

A single count supports this clonotype. This chain joins TRBV2 and TRBJ1-1, with a tentative D call TRBD1 (5 bases). V was pared by 6 bases and J by 0 bases, with 11 bases between. CDR3 length equals 14 residues. Germline V lookup: CDR1 SNHLY, CDR2 FYNNEI. This chain's CDR3 is CASRADSLNTEAFF. For the CDR3, the DNA is TGTGCCAGCAGAGCTGACAGTCTGAACACTGAAGCTTTCTTT.

The chain combines TRBV5-4 with TRBJ1-2, with D unresolved. CDR3 length: 16 amino acids. Germline V CDR1 and CDR2: SGHNT, YYREEE (reference sequence). Trimming removed 2 bases at V and 3 bases at J, with 17 bases between. CDR3 amino acids: CASSLSTSGRDYGYTF. CDR3 bases: TGTGCCAGCAGCTTATCGACTAGCGGGAGAGACTATGGCTACACCTTC.

V gene TRBV5-1 combines with J gene TRBJ1-2; D is perhaps TRBD1 (5 bases). Per the germline V gene, CDR1 is SGHRS and CDR2 is YFSETQ. The CDR3 extends over 15 amino acids. Trimming cost V 6 bases and J 2 bases, with 17 bases left between them. The CDR3 here is CASTAGYSENYGYTF. In DNA form, the CDR3 reads TGCGCCAGCACGGCAGGGTATTCGGAGAACTATGGCTACACCTTC. Filled out from reference TRBV5-1 and TRBJ1-2, the complete variable domain reads KAGVTQTPRYLIKTRGQQVTLSCSPISGHRSVSWYQQTPGQGLQFLFEYFSETQRNKGNFPGRFSGRQFSNSRSEMNVSTLELGDSALYLCASTAGYSENYGYTFGSGTRLTVV.

This rearrangement joins TRBV7-8 to TRBJ2-1; unclear D gene. Germline V gene lookup returns CDR1 SGHVS and CDR2 FQNEAQ. Deletions cut 0 bases from V and 3 bases from J, with 9 bases between. The CDR3 totals 15 residues. DNA of the CDR3: TGTGCCAGCAGCTTAGCCCGTGCGGTCTACAATGAGCAGTTCTTC. As protein: CASSLARAVYNEQFF.